This TCR beta chain comes out of a study of T cell responses to AZD1222 COVID-19 vaccine. The table came from immunoSEQ multiplex PCR; TCRdb's copy has only in-frame clones and leaves some out. This repertoire shows over 150,000 clones, approximately 87% found once; its top ten account for about 5.5%. Specimen: peripheral blood, collected on day 0 of MenACWY control vaccination. This receptor was identified in an adult in good health.

The CDR3 DNA follows: TGTGCCAGCAGTCCCGGACAGGGTGGGTGGGAGACCCAGTACTTC. Its translation is CASSPGQGGWETQYF. This chain links TRBV27 with TRBJ2-5; 8 bases match TRBD1. The CDR3 covers 15 residues. The junction had 10 bases not matched to a gene; V was cut back by 5 bases and J by 5 bases. Germline CDR1 is MNHEY and CDR2 is SMNVEV (reference sequence).